This section outlines one T cell receptor beta chain sequence together with its context. The sample belongs to a study of blood T cell repertoires in COVID-19. About the research overall: T cells, B-cell-depleted T cells, or PBMCs provided the cDNA or gDNA that served as material.

V lost 11 bases to trimming and J lost 6 bases; unmatched junction nucleotides: 10. Germline CDR1 LNHDA, CDR2 SQIVND (reference sequence). This CDR3 has 13 amino acids. Source study methods: Amplification from reference gene primers served as the basis for estimated nucleated cell counts. Data came from immunoSEQ multiplex PCR; TCRdb stores just in-frame clones and leaves some out. D and trimming come from the DNA, and the V and J calls and clone size come from that table. The sample lists about 88,000 clones, roughly 87% occurring once. The rearrangement joins TRBV19 to TRBJ1-5; TRBD1 aligns across 7 bases. The source is a male donor with acute or convalescent COVID-19. Sequenced material: peripheral blood. The chain's CDR3 is CASQSGGSQPQHF. CDR3 coding DNA: TGTGCCTCCCAGTCAGGGGGTAGTCAGCCCCAGCATTTT. The full variable domain, its missing parts supplied by reference TRBV19 and TRBJ1-5, is DGGITQSPKYLFRKEGQNVTLSCEQNLNHDAMYWYRQDPGQGLRLIYYSQIVNDFQKGDIAEGYSVSREKKESFPLTVTSAQKNPTAFYLCASQSGGSQPQHFGDGTRLSIL.